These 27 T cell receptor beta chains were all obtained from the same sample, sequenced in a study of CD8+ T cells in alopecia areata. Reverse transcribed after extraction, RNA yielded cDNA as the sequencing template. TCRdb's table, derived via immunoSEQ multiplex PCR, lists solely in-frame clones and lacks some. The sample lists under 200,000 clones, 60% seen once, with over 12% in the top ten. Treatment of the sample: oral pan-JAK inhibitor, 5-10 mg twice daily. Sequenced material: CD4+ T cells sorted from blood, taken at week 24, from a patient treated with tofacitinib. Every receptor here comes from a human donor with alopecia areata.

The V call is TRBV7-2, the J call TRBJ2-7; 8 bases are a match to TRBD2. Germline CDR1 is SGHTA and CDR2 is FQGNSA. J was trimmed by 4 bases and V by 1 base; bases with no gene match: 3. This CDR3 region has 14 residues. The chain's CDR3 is CASSLGGGLYEQYF. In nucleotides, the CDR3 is TGTGCCAGCAGCTTAGGCGGGGGGCTATACGAGCAGTACTTC. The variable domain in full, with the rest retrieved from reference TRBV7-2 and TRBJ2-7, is GAGVSQSPSNKVTEKGKDVELRCDPISGHTALYWYRQSLGQGLEFLIYFQGNSAPDKSGLPSDRFSAERTGGSVSTLTIQRTQQEDSAVYLCASSLGGGLYEQYFGPGTRLTVT.

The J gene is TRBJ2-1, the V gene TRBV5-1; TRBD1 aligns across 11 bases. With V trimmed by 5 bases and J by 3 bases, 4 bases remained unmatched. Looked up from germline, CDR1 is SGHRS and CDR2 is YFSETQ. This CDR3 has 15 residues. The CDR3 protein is CASSRGTGGYNEQFF. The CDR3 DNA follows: TGCGCCAGCAGTCGGGGGACAGGGGGCTACAATGAGCAGTTCTTC.

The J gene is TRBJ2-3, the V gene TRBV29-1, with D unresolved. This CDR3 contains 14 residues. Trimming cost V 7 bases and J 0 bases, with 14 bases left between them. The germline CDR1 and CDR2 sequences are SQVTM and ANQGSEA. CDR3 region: CSAHQVTSTDTQYF. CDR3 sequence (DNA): TGCAGCGCCCACCAGGTGACTAGCACAGATACGCAGTATTTT.

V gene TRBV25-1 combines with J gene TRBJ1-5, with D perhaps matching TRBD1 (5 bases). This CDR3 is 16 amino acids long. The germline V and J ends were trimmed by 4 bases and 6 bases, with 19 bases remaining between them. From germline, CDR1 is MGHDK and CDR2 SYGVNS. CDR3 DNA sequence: TGTGCCAGCAGTGTCCCGGCCCGGGGCCCCGGTCAGCCCCAGCATTTT. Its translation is CASSVPARGPGQPQHF.

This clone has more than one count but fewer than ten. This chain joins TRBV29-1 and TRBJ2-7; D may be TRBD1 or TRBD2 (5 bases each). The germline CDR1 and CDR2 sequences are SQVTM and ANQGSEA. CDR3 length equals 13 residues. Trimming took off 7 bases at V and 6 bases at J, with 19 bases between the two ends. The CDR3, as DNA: TGCAGCGCCCATTCTGGCAGGGCGGGCGAGCAGTACTTC. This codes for CSAHSGRAGEQYF.

CDR3 region: CATSRAPGTAEKLFF. The CDR3 DNA sequence: TGTGCCACCAGCAGAGCCCCGGGGACGGCCGAAAAACTGTTTTTT. The rearrangement links TRBV15 to TRBJ1-4; possibly TRBD1 for D (5 bases). The V gene lost 1 base and the J gene lost 8 bases, with 14 bases spanning the gap. This CDR3 has 15 amino acids. Germline V gives CDR1 LNHNV, CDR2 YYDKDF (reference sequence).

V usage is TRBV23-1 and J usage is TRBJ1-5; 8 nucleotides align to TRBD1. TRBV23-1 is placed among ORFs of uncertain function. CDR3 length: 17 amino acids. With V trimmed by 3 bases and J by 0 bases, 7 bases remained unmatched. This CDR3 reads CASSHWTGHNSNQPQHF. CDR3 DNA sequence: TGCGCCAGCAGTCACTGGACAGGGCACAATAGCAATCAGCCCCAGCATTTT.

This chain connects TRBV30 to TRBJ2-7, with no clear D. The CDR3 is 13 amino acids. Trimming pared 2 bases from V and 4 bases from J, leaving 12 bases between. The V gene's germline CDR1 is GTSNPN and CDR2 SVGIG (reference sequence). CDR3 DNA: TGTGCCTGGAGTAGGTCGGTGGGGTACGAGCAGTACTTC. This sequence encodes CAWSRSVGYEQYF.

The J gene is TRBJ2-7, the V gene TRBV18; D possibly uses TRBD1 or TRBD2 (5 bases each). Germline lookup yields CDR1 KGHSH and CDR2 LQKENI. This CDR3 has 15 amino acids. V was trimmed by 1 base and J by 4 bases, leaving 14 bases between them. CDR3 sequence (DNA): TGTGCCAGCTCACCACGAGAGACGGGGCAGTACGAGCAGTACTTC. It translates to CASSPRETGQYEQYF.

CDR3 sequence: CASSPGHTDTEAFF. DNA of the CDR3: TGTGCCAGCAGCCCCGGGCACACGGACACTGAAGCTTTCTTT. The gene calls are TRBV7-3 and TRBJ1-1; D unresolved. The CDR3 contains 14 residues. CDR1 is SGHTA, CDR2 FQGTGA, per germline. V lost 5 bases, J lost 3 bases, and 13 bases lay in between.

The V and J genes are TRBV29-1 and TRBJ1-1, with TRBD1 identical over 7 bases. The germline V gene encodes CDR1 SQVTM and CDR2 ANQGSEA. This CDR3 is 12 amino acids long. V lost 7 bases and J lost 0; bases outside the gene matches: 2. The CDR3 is CSGGQMNTEAFF. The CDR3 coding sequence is TGCAGCGGGGGACAGATGAACACTGAAGCTTTCTTT.

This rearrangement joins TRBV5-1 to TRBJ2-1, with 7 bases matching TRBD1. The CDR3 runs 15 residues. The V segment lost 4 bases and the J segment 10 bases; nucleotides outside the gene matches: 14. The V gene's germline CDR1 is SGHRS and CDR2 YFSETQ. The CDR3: CASSVTPGQLPEQFF. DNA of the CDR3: TGCGCCAGCAGCGTAACACCGGGACAGCTCCCGGAGCAGTTCTTC.

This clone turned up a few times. The CDR3, as DNA: TGCGCCAGCAGCTTGGCGGGACAGGGGAGCTCCTATAATTCACCCCTCCACTTT. It yields the protein CASSLAGQGSSYNSPLHF. This rearrangement joins TRBV5-1 to TRBJ1-6, with 10 bases that match TRBD1. The length of the CDR3 is 18 residues. V dropped 0 bases and J dropped 0; count of bases not matched to a gene: 3. Germline V gene sequence: CDR1 SGHRS, CDR2 YFSETQ.

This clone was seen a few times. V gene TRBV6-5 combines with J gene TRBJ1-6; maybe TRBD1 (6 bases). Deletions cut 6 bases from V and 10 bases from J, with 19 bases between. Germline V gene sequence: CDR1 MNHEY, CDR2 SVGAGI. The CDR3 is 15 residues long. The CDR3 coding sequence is TGTGCCAGCAGACAAACAGGGCCTAGGAGGTCACCCCTCCACTTT. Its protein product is CASRQTGPRRSPLHF.

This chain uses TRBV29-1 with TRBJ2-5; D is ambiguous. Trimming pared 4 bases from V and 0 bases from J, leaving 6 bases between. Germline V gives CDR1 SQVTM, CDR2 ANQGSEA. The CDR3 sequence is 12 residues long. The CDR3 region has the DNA TGCAGCGTTGTGTTGGACCAAGAGACCCAGTACTTC. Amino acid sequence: CSVVLDQETQYF.

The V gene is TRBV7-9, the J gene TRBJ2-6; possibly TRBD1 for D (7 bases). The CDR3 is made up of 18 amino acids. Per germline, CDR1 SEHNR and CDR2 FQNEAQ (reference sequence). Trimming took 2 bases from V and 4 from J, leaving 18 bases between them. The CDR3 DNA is TGTGCCAGCAGCTTAAAATCAGGGGGGCCCGGCGGGGCCAACGTCCTGACTTTC. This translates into CASSLKSGGPGGANVLTF. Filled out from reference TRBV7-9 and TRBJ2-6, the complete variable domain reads DTGVSQNPRHKITKRGQNVTFRCDPISEHNRLYWYRQTLGQGPEFLTYFQNEAQLEKSRLLSDRFSAERPKGSFSTLEIQRTEQGDSAMYLCASSLKSGGPGGANVLTFGAGSRLTVL.

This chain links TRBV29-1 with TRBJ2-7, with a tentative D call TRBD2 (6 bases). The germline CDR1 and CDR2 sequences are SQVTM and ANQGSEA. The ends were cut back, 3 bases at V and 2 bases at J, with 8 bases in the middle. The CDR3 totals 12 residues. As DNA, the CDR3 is TGCAGCGTTGACTCGGGAGCCTACGAGCAGTACTTC. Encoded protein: CSVDSGAYEQYF.

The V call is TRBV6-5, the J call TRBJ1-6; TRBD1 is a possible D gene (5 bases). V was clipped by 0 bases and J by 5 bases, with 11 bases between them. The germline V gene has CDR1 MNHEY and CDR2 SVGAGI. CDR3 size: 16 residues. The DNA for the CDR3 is TGTGCCAGCAGTTACTCGACGCGGGGGGATAATTCACCCCTCCACTTT. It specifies CASSYSTRGDNSPLHF.

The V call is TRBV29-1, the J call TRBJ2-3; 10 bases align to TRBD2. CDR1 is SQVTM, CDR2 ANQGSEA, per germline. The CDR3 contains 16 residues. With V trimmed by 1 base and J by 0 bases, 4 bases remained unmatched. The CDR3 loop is CSVEGAAGGSTDTQYF. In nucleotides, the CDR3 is TGCAGCGTTGAAGGGGCAGCGGGGGGGAGCACAGATACGCAGTATTTT.

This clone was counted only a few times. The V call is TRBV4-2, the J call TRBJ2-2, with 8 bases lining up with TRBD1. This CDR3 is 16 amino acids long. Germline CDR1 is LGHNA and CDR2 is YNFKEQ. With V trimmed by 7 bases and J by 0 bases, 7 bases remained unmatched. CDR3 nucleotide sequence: TGTGCCAGCACCCCGCGACAGGGGACGAACACCGGGGAGCTGTTTTTT. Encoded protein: CASTPRQGTNTGELFF.

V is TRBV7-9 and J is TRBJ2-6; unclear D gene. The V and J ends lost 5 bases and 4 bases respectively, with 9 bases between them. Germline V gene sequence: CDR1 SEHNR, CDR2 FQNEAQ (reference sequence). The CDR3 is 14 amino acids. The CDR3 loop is CASSVVSGANVLTF. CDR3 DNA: TGTGCCAGCAGCGTAGTCTCCGGGGCCAACGTCCTGACTTTC. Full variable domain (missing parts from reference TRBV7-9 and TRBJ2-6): DTGVSQNPRHKITKRGQNVTFRCDPISEHNRLYWYRQTLGQGPEFLTYFQNEAQLEKSRLLSDRFSAERPKGSFSTLEIQRTEQGDSAMYLCASSVVSGANVLTFGAGSRLTVL.

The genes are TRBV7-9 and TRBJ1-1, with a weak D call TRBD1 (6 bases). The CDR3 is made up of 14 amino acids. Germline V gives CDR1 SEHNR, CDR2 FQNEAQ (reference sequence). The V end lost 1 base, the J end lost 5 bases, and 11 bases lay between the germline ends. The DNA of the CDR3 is TGTGCCAGCAGCTTAGGGGGGCCCCGGACTGAAGCTTTCTTT. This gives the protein CASSLGGPRTEAFF.

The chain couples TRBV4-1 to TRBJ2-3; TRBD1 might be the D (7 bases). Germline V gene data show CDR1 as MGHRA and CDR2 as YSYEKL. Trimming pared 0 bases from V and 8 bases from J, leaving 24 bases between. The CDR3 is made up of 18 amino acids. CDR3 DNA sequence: TGCGCCAGCAGCCAAGAAAAGGGGGCATTGGTGCGGGATGGTACGCAGTATTTT. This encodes CASSQEKGALVRDGTQYF.

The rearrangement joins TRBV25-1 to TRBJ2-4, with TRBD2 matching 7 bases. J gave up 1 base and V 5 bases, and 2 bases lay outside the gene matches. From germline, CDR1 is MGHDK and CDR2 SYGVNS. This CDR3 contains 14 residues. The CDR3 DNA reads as TGTGCCAGCAGTCCCGGGGGGGCCAAAAACATTCAGTACTTC. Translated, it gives CASSPGGAKNIQYF.

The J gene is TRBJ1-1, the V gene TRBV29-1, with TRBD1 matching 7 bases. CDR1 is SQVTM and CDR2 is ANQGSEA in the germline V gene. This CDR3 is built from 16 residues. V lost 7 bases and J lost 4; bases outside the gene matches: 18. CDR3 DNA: TGCAGCGCAGGAATGGGAGGGGGCGGATGGAGCACTGAAGCTTTCTTT. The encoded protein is CSAGMGGGGWSTEAFF. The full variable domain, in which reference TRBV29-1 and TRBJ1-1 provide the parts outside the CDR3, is SAVISQKPSRDICQRGTSLTIQCQVDSQVTMMFWYRQQPGQSLTLIATANQGSEATYESGFVIDKFPISRPNLTFSTLTVSNMSPEDSSIYLCSAGMGGGGWSTEAFFGQGTRLTVV.

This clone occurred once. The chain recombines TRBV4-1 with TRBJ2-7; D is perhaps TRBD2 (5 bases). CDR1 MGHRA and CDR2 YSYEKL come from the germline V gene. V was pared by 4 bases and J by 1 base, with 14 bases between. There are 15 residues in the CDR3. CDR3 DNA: TGCGCCAGCAGCCTCATAGCGAGAAAGTCCTACGAGCAGTACTTC. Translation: CASSLIARKSYEQYF.

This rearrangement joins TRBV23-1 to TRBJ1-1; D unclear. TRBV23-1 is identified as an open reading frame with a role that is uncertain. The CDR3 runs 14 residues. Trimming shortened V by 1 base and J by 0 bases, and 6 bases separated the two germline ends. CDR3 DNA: TGCGCCAGCAGTCAATTGGCTATGAACACTGAAGCTTTCTTT. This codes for CASSQLAMNTEAFF.